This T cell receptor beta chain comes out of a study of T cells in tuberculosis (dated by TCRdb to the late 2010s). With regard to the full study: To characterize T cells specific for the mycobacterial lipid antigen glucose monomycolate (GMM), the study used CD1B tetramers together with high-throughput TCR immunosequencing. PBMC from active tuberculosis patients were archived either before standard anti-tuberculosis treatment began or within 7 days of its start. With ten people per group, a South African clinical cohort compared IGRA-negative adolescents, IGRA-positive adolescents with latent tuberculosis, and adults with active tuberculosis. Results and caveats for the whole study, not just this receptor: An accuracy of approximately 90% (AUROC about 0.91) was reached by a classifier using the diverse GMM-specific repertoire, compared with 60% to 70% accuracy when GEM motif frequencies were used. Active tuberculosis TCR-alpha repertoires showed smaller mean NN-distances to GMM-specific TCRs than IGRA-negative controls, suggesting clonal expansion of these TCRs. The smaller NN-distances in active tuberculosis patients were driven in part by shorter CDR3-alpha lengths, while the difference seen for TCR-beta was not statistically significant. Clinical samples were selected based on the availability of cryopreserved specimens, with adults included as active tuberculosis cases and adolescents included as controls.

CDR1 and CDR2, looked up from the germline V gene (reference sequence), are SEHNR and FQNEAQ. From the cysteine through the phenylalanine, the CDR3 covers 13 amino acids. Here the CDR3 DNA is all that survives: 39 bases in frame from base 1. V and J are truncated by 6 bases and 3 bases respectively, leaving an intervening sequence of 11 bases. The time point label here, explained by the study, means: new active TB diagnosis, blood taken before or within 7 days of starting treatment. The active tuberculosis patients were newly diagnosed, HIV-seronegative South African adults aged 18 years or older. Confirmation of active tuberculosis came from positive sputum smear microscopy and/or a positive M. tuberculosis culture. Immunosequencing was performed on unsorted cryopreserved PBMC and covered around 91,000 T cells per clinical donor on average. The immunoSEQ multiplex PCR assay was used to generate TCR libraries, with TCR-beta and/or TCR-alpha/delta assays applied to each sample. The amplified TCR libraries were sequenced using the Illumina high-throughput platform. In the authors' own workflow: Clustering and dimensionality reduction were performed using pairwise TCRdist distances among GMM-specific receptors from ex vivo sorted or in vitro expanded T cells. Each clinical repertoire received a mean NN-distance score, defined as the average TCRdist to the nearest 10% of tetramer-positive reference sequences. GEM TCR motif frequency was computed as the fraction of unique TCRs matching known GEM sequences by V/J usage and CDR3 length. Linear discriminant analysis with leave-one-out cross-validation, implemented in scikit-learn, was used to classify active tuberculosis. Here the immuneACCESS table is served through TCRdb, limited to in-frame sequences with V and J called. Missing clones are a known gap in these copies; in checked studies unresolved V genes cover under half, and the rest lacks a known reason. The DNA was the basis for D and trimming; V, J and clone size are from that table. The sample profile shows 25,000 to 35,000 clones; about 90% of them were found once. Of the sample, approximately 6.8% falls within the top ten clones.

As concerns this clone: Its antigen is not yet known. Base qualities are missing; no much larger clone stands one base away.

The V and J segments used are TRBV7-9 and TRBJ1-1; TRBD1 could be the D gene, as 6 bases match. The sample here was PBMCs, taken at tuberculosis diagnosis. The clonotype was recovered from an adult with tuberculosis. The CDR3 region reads CASSLWGHTEAFF. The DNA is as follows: TGTGCCAGCAGTCTATGGGGGCACACTGAAGCTTTCTTT.